This entry is about one T cell receptor beta chain. Its antigen has not been determined. No quality values exist for individual bases; no much larger clone is one base distant. This sample is drawn from a study of shared clonotypes between healthy human individuals (dated by TCRdb to 2020 to 2022). Regarding the research as a whole: The cohort comprised a couple of women and a few men aged 18 to 49 years. For each donor, three plates each were used for CD4 naive and CD4 memory, two plates were used for CD8 naive, and one plate was used for CD8 memory. Per donor, leukapheresis produced somewhere between about 0.85 and 10 billion PBMCs. To increase sequencing depth and limit assay-specific biases, different laboratories used diverse techniques to prepare libraries and sequence TCR repertoires. To estimate repertoire size and how much clonotypes are shared between individuals, the study performed deep sequencing of blood TCR repertoires from roughly five healthy adults.

The paper's findings and limits, for the study overall: Sampling was limited to blood, and TCR repertoires in tissue likely differ from TCR repertoires in blood. Larger estimated clonotype richness was generally found for naive subsets than for memory subsets. Because the study included a small number of donors, the genetic and exposure-history diversity represented was limited. Even with the large sequencing depth, rarefaction of the sorted-subset datasets indicated that sequencing was incomplete. Sharing across several donors was observed for about 5% of naive CD4, around 3.5% of naive CD8, about 2.3% of memory CD4, and over 0.3% of memory CD8 clonotypes. Pairwise subsampling indicated that sequencing depth was expected to affect the degree of clonotype sharing among donors. Compared with non-shared clonotypes, the clonotypes found in all four sorted-subset donors had higher generation probabilities.

Healthy HIV-negative adults with no recently reported acute infections or vaccinations were included as donors. Only Caucasian adults living in Nashville, Tennessee, USA were represented among the donors. CD4+ T cells were enriched by magnetic negative selection, after which naive cells were positively selected on CD45RA and the negative fraction was taken as the memory subset. Blood was obtained by leukapheresis, after which PBMCs were separated by Ficoll-Histopaque density gradient centrifugation and cryopreserved in liquid nitrogen vapor phase. Analytical flow cytometry was used to check the purity and quantity of every magnetically sorted T cell population. Genomic DNA was isolated from every sorted fraction and measured by UV absorbance on a Nanodrop 2000c. Using the deep immunoSEQ assay, TCR CDR3 regions were amplified from genomic DNA by multiplex PCR. For each cell subset, the extracted genomic DNA was distributed evenly across all wells of several immunoSEQ 96-well plates, and each plate served as one replicate. For sorted subsets, roughly 200 ng of genomic DNA, equivalent to 25,000 to 35,000 T cell genomes, went into each replicate PCR. Purified libraries were measured with a Qubit 3.0 fluorometer, size-checked on a Bioanalyzer 2100, and measured again with the KAPA Library Quantification kit. A separate single-read 150-cycle Illumina NextSeq 550 flow cell was used to sequence each immunoSEQ 96-well plate. The source study handled its data this way. Because the immunoSEQ output held only junctional sequences and lacked quality scores, the filtering could not match the filtering applied to full-length reads. Sequences were annotated with PyIR, a Python wrapper for IgBLAST v1.9, using IMGT germline references to assign V/J genes and CDR3. Reads were removed for weak V/J assignments (E-value above 1e-6), missing CDR3, stop codons, out-of-frame junctions, or ambiguous translated residues. A V3J clonotype was defined by an identical inferred V gene, J gene, and CDR3 amino acid sequence. To compute the percentage overlap between repertoires, the number of shared unique clonotypes was divided by the size of the smaller repertoire. Three approaches were used to assess repertoire richness: RTK rarefaction, the Chao1 estimator, and Recon v2.1 estimates of unobserved clonotypes. Generation probabilities for all TCRbeta clonotypes obtained by the gDNA method from a handful of donors were computed using OLGA. Held by TCRdb, this immuneACCESS table contains in-frame sequences only and omits some clones. Under half of the omission traces to an unresolved V gene where checked; the cause of the rest is unknown. The DNA was the basis for D and trimming; V, J and clone size are from that table. The sample includes over 850,000 clones, with around 78% observed a single time. Clones ranked in the top ten supply 0.5% to 0.65% of the sample.

This TCR derives from a man between 18 and 29 years old in good health. Some clones in this sample may be carry-over from other donors' samples. Sequencing was performed on memory CD4+ T cells from PBMCs. The cell subset or site tag for this specimen amounts to: CD45RA-negative fraction.

The DNA sequence is given as TGTGCCAGCGGGCTAGCGGGCACCTACGAGCAGTACTTC. This codes for CASGLAGTYEQYF. The chain is assembled from TRBV2 and TRBJ2-7; the junction holds 8 bases that match TRBD2. The CDR3 runs 13 amino acids, cysteine and phenylalanine included. This entry keeps only the CDR3 DNA: 39 bases, framed from base 1. The V end gives up 8 bases and the J end 2 bases, leaving 5 bases in the junction not matched to a gene. CDR1 and CDR2, per the germline V gene, are SNHLY and FYNNEI.